These 27 T cell receptor beta chains share one sample of origin, sequenced in a study of OX40 agonist ivuxolimab in advanced cancers. Measured with immunoSEQ multiplex PCR; TCRdb has only the in-frame clones, and not every one. This sample has under 45,000 clones; around 85% occur once, and the top ten carry roughly 39%. The sequenced sample was CD4+ or CD8+ T cells sorted from blood, obtained in a trial of the OX40 agonist ivuxolimab. These receptor sequences come from an adult with an advanced solid tumor such as melanoma, head and neck, liver or kidney cancer.

This rearrangement joins TRBV11-2 to TRBJ2-5; D is perhaps TRBD2 (6 bases). Per germline, CDR1 SGHAT and CDR2 FQNNGV. The germline V and J ends were trimmed by 1 base and 5 bases, with 11 bases remaining between them. The CDR3 has 14 residues. The CDR3 DNA reads TGTGCCAGCAGCTTAGGGGTCGGGGGTGAGACCCAGTACTTC. It codes for CASSLGVGGETQYF.

V usage is TRBV28 and J usage is TRBJ2-4; TRBD1 matches at 8 bases. Germline V gene sequence: CDR1 MDHEN, CDR2 SYDVKM. V lost 6 bases and J lost 7; bases outside the gene matches: 2. The CDR3 is 12 amino acids. The CDR3 region has the DNA TGTGCCAGCAGGGACAGGGCTAACATTCAGTACTTC. Translating gives CASRDRANIQYF.

The CDR3 bases are TGCAGCGTTGAGGTTACGGCACAGTATTTT. Protein product: CSVEVTAQYF. V usage is TRBV29-1 and J usage is TRBJ2-3, with unresolved D. Per the germline V gene, CDR1 is SQVTM and CDR2 is ANQGSEA. V lost 3 bases, J lost 12 bases, and 10 bases lay in between. CDR3 length equals 10 residues.

V gene TRBV5-4 combines with J gene TRBJ1-6; 9 bases match TRBD1. Germline V gene lookup returns CDR1 SGHNT and CDR2 YYREEE (reference sequence). The CDR3 is made up of 15 amino acids. With V trimmed by 0 bases and J by 10 bases, 5 bases remained unmatched. This chain's CDR3 is CASSLGGTGLSPLHF. DNA of the CDR3: TGTGCCAGCAGCTTGGGGGGGACAGGGTTATCACCCCTCCACTTT. The whole variable domain, filled in from reference TRBV5-4 and TRBJ1-6, reads ETGVTQSPTHLIKTRGQQVTLRCSSQSGHNTVSWYQQALGQGPQFIFQYYREEENGRGNFPPRFSGLQFPNYSSELNVNALELDDSALYLCASSLGGTGLSPLHFGNGTRLTVT.

This chain joins TRBV11-2 and TRBJ1-1, with 7 bases identical to TRBD1. V shed 5 bases and J 5 bases; nucleotides not matched to a gene: 11. This CDR3 contains 15 residues. Germline V CDR1 and CDR2: SGHAT, FQNNGV. As DNA, the CDR3 is TGTGCCAGCAGCCCGATACGACAGGGATCGACTGAAGCTTTCTTT. It encodes CASSPIRQGSTEAFF. Supplemented by reference TRBV11-2 and TRBJ1-1, the full variable domain reads EAGVAQSPRYKIIEKRQSVAFWCNPISGHATLYWYQQILGQGPKLLIQFQNNGVVDDSQLPKDRFSAERLKGVDSTLKIQPAKLEDSAVYLCASSPIRQGSTEAFFGQGTRLTVV.

In its sample, this clone was seen once. The chain is built from TRBV21-1 and TRBJ2-2; the table names TRBD2, a call not compared with the DNA. TRBV21-1 is annotated as a pseudogene. The CDR3 loop spans 16 amino acids. CDR3 coding DNA: TGTGCCAGCAGCGCCAACGATTGGGGAGGCACCGGGGAGCTGTTTTTT. It translates to CASSANDWGGTGELFF.

The J gene is TRBJ1-1, the V gene TRBV7-2, with 7 bases fitting TRBD1. V shed 0 bases and J 4 bases; nucleotides not matched to a gene: 2. The germline V gene encodes CDR1 SGHTA and CDR2 FQGNSA. The CDR3 covers 14 residues. The CDR3 here is CASSLAGGVTEAFF. The CDR3 coding sequence is TGTGCCAGCAGCTTAGCAGGGGGCGTCACTGAAGCTTTCTTT.

This rearrangement joins TRBV6-5 to TRBJ1-3; no clear D gene. There are 16 residues in the CDR3. CDR1 is MNHEY and CDR2 is SVGAGI in the germline V gene. Trimming cost V 0 bases and J 2 bases, with 11 bases left between them. CDR3 nucleotide sequence: TGTGCCAGCAGTTACTCCCTCCCTTCAACTGGAAACACCATATATTTT. This encodes CASSYSLPSTGNTIYF.

This clone was counted a single time. The rearrangement joins TRBV5-1 to TRBJ2-3; TRBD2 matches at 12 bases. Trimming at V came to 4 bases and at J to 2 bases, leaving 5 bases not matched to a gene. The CDR3 is 16 residues long. CDR1 is SGHRS and CDR2 is YFSETQ in the germline V gene. The CDR3 coding sequence is TGCGCCAGCAGCCCTGGACTAGCGGGATCCACAGATACGCAGTATTTT. It is translated as CASSPGLAGSTDTQYF.

The chain links TRBV7-9 to TRBJ2-7; D is ambiguous. The length of the CDR3 is 13 residues. From germline, CDR1 is SEHNR and CDR2 FQNEAQ (reference sequence). The germline V and J ends were trimmed by 5 bases and 3 bases, with 11 bases remaining between them. CDR3 coding DNA: TGTGCCAGCAGCGTAAGGACGGACTACGAGCAGTACTTC. As protein: CASSVRTDYEQYF.

This sequence joins TRBV7-8 and TRBJ2-1; 7 positions agree with TRBD2. V trimming: 5 bases; J trimming: 8 bases; junction bases outside the gene matches: 15. Germline V CDR1 and CDR2: SGHVS, FQNEAQ. The CDR3 runs 16 residues. The CDR3 DNA sequence: TGTGCCAGCAGCCACGGGAGGCCGACCCTACGACATGAGCAGTTCTTC. Protein product: CASSHGRPTLRHEQFF.

This rearrangement joins TRBV7-9 to TRBJ1-3; D is uncertain. The germline V and J ends were trimmed by 5 bases and 8 bases, with 13 bases remaining between them. CDR3 length equals 13 residues. Germline V CDR1 and CDR2: SEHNR, FQNEAQ (reference sequence). The CDR3: CASSQDGGDTIYF. The CDR3 DNA is TGTGCCAGCAGCCAGGACGGCGGGGACACCATATATTTT.

The chain combines TRBV5-1 with TRBJ1-4; D may be TRBD1 (5 bases). The CDR3 extends over 15 amino acids. From germline, CDR1 is SGHRS and CDR2 YFSETQ. V lost 4 bases, J lost 5 bases, and 15 bases lay in between. CDR3 bases: TGCGCCAGCAGCCGACTACCGGGGGGGAATGAAAAACTGTTTTTT. This gives the protein CASSRLPGGNEKLFF.

This chain links TRBV5-1 with TRBJ2-5; D perhaps matches TRBD2 (7 bases). Germline V CDR1 and CDR2: SGHRS, YFSETQ. V was cut by 2 bases and J by 2 bases, with 16 bases left in between. This CDR3 region has 16 residues. CDR3 bases: TGCGCCAGCAGCTTAGGGGGGGACCTCGTTCAAGAGACCCAGTACTTC. The encoded protein is CASSLGGDLVQETQYF.

CDR3 residues: CASSIPGLPYEQYF. The DNA for the CDR3 is TGTGCCAGTAGTATTCCCGGACTCCCTTACGAGCAGTACTTC. V and J are TRBV19 and TRBJ2-7; TRBD2 is a possible D gene (5 bases). The germline V and J ends were trimmed by 3 bases and 4 bases, with 13 bases remaining between them. Looked up from germline, CDR1 is LNHDA and CDR2 is SQIVND (reference sequence). This CDR3 is 14 amino acids long.

This clone was picked up one time. This chain connects TRBV4-2 to TRBJ2-6, with D possibly being TRBD2 (6 bases). Trimming took 0 bases from V and 1 from J, leaving 22 bases between them. The length of the CDR3 is 21 residues. The germline gives CDR1 LGHNA, CDR2 YNFKEQ. In DNA form, the CDR3 reads TGTGCCAGCAGCCAAGATTTATTCGGGGGTGGGTGGTCGTCTGGGGCCAACGTCCTGACTTTC. This encodes CASSQDLFGGGWSSGANVLTF.

The CDR3 is CASKWGSGSGQETQYF. CDR3 in DNA: TGTGCCAGTAAATGGGGGAGCGGGAGTGGGCAAGAGACCCAGTACTTC. V usage is TRBV19 and J usage is TRBJ2-5, with TRBD2 identical over 8 bases. J lost 2 bases, V lost 7 bases, and 12 bases had no gene match. CDR3 length: 16 amino acids. Germline V CDR1 and CDR2: LNHDA, SQIVND (reference sequence).

J is TRBJ2-5 and V is TRBV6-5; D gene ambiguous. Germline V gene sequence: CDR1 MNHEY, CDR2 SVGAGI. The CDR3 covers 13 residues. V dropped 8 bases and J dropped 5 bases, with 15 bases sitting between them. The CDR3 sequence: CASLNPRSETQYF. The CDR3 region has the DNA TGTGCCAGCTTAAACCCTCGGTCGGAGACCCAGTACTTC.

This clone was counted a single time. CDR3 nucleotide sequence: TGCGCCAGCAGCTTAGCGGGAACCTACGAGCAGTACTTC. It yields the protein CASSLAGTYEQYF. The chain joins TRBV5-1 to TRBJ2-5, with 7 bases that match TRBD2. The end of the DNA aligns better with TRBJ2-7, so the J call may be wrong. The CDR3 has 13 residues. Germline V gene lookup returns CDR1 SGHRS and CDR2 YFSETQ.

The chain uses TRBV2 and TRBJ1-1, with D possibly TRBD1 on 6 matching bases. This CDR3 is 14 amino acids long. V was shortened by 7 bases and J by 5 bases, with 17 bases between the two germline ends. CDR1 and CDR2 from the germline V gene are SNHLY and FYNNEI. Here the CDR3 reads CASTLTGGGTEAFF. For the CDR3, the DNA is TGTGCCAGCACCTTGACAGGAGGAGGGACTGAAGCTTTCTTT.

This rearrangement joins TRBV13 to TRBJ2-2; D may be TRBD1 or TRBD2 (6 bases each). CDR3 length: 16 residues. From germline, CDR1 is PRHDT and CDR2 FYEKMQ (reference sequence). Between the trimmed V and J ends, which lost 5 bases and 3 bases, there was a span of 16 bases. CDR3 region: CASSVEGGTDTGELFF. Here the CDR3 DNA reads TGTGCCAGCAGCGTAGAGGGGGGCACAGACACCGGGGAGCTGTTTTTT.

This chain connects TRBV19 to TRBJ1-5; D not certain. Trimming removed 5 bases from V and 6 bases from J, with 11 bases in between. Germline V gene lookup returns CDR1 LNHDA and CDR2 SQIVND (reference sequence). This CDR3 is 13 amino acids long. CDR3 sequence (DNA): TGTGCCAGTAGTTCCCGGAACCGTCAGCCCCAGCATTTT. Amino acid sequence: CASSSRNRQPQHF. The full variable domain, completed using reference TRBV19 and TRBJ1-5, is DGGITQSPKYLFRKEGQNVTLSCEQNLNHDAMYWYRQDPGQGLRLIYYSQIVNDFQKGDIAEGYSVSREKKESFPLTVTSAQKNPTAFYLCASSSRNRQPQHFGDGTRLSIL.

V usage is TRBV7-6 and J usage is TRBJ2-3; D is unresolved. Trimming took off 1 base at V and 1 base at J, with 3 bases between the two ends. CDR1 is SGHVS and CDR2 is FNYEAQ in the germline V gene. CDR3 length: 13 residues. This CDR3 is CASSLVGTDTQYF. CDR3 DNA sequence: TGTGCCAGCAGCTTAGTCGGCACAGATACGCAGTATTTT.

J is TRBJ2-7 and V is TRBV19; 14 bases fit TRBD2. The V segment lost 6 bases and the J segment 6 bases; nucleotides outside the gene matches: 10. This CDR3 is built from 16 residues. From germline, CDR1 is LNHDA and CDR2 SQIVND (reference sequence). The CDR3 here is CASRGGTSGSVGEQYF. Written as DNA, the CDR3 is TGTGCCAGTAGGGGAGGGACTAGCGGGAGTGTCGGCGAGCAGTACTTC. Drawing the rest from reference TRBV19 and TRBJ2-7, the complete variable domain is DGGITQSPKYLFRKEGQNVTLSCEQNLNHDAMYWYRQDPGQGLRLIYYSQIVNDFQKGDIAEGYSVSREKKESFPLTVTSAQKNPTAFYLCASRGGTSGSVGEQYFGPGTRLTVT.

This clone has just one count. The rearrangement uses TRBV10-3 and TRBJ2-1; 9 nucleotides align to TRBD2. This CDR3 spans 15 amino acids. Germline V lookup: CDR1 ENHRY, CDR2 SYGVKD. V shed 3 bases, J shed 2 bases, and the junction held 2 bases outside the gene matches. CDR3 nucleotides: TGTGCCATCAGTGAAGGACTAGCGACCTACAATGAGCAGTTCTTC. Translating gives CAISEGLATYNEQFF.

This clone was observed once. The V call is TRBV10-3, the J call TRBJ1-1; TRBD1 aligns across 10 bases. The V and J ends lost 10 bases and 3 bases, in that order; junction bases with no gene match: 5. CDR1 and CDR2 from the germline V gene are ENHRY and SYGVKD. CDR3 size: 13 residues. The CDR3 is CASRDRGDTEAFF. The CDR3 nucleotides are TGTGCCAGTCGGGACAGGGGTGACACTGAAGCTTTCTTT.

This chain links TRBV6-5 with TRBJ2-3; 9 positions agree with TRBD1. Trimming removed 6 bases from V and 5 bases from J; junction bases left unmatched: 9. The CDR3 loop spans 15 amino acids. The germline CDR1 and CDR2 sequences are MNHEY and SVGAGI. This chain's CDR3 is CASRAKDRGVDTQYF. The DNA for the CDR3 is TGTGCCAGCAGAGCGAAAGACAGGGGGGTAGATACGCAGTATTTT.